Sequencing of this TCR beta chain was carried out in a study of CD8 T cells in Susac syndrome. The V end was cut by 8 bases, the J end by 4 bases, with 17 bases between. The length of the CDR3 is 15 residues. The authors reverse transcribed about 0.45 to 1 ug RNA with random hexamers. Using its own MiXCR run on the immunoSEQ multiplex PCR reads, TCRdb lists one record per CDR3 protein. This sample has 250,000 to 300,000 distinct CDR3 sequences, with more than 75% found just once. The TCR sequence derives from a human donor with multiple sclerosis. The J gene is TRBJ2-2, the V gene TRBV12-3 or TRBV12-4; D not certain. The sequenced sample consisted of CD8+ T cells from PBMCs. The CDR3 here is CASYGIGPVTGELFF. The CDR3 coding sequence is TGTGCCAGCTATGGTATAGGCCCGGTCACCGGGGAGCTGTTTTTT.